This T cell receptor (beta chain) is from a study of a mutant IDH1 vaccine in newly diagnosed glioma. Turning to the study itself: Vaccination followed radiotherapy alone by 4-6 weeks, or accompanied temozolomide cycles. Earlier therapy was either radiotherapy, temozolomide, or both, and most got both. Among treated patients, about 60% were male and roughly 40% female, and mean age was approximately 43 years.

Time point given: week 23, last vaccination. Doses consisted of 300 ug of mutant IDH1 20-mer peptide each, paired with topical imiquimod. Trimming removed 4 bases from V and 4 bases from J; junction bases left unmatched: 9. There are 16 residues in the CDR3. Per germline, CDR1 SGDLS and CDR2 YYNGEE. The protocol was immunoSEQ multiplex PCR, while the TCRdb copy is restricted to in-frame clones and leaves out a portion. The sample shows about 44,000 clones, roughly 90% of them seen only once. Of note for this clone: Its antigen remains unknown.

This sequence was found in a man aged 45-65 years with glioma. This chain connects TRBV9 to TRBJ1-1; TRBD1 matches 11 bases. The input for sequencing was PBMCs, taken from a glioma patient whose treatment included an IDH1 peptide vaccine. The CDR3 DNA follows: TGTGCCAGCAGCTTCGGACAGGGGGCGCGTGGCACTGAAGCTTTCTTT. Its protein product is CASSFGQGARGTEAFF. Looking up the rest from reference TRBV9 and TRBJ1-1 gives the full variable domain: DSGVTQTPKHLITATGQRVTLRCSPRSGDLSVYWYQQSLDQGLQFLIQYYNGEERAKGNILERFSAQQFPDLHSELNLSSLELGDSALYFCASSFGQGARGTEAFFGQGTRLTVV.